These T cell receptor beta chains were read from a single sample in a study of control samples from healthy donors and cancer patients. Method: immunoSEQ multiplex PCR; TCRdb's copy keeps in-frame clones and lacks some. Here the sample spans about 160,000 clones, approximately 94% being singletons. Sequencing input: PBMCs. The origin of the receptors is a man aged 60 to 69 with colorectal cancer. The CDR3 runs from the conserved cysteine through the conserved F or W. A D gene is named only where the DNA matches it firmly. Where a row states a size, it is once, few, many or the class of an expanded clone; other rows omit it.

J gene | V gene | D gene | clone size | CDR3 DNA | CDR3 protein
TRBJ1-5 | TRBV27 | TRBD1 | once | TGTGCCAGCAGTCCATCACAGGGGGATTACGGTCAGCCCCAGCATTTT | CASSPSQGDYGQPQHF
TRBJ1-2 | TRBV28 | - | - | TGTGCCAGCAGTTTAAGCCTGGCACCCAACTATGGCTACACCTTC | CASSLSLAPNYGYTF
TRBJ2-7 | TRBV19 | - | few | TGTGCCAGTAGTATGAAGGGTTCCTACGAGCAGTACTTC | CASSMKGSYEQYF
TRBJ2-3 | TRBV30 | - | - | TGTGCCTGGAGTCGACAGCTAGATACGCAGTATTTT | CAWSRQLDTQYF
TRBJ2-7 | TRBV25-1 | - | - | TGTGCCAGCAGTCGGGACATCTACGAGCAGTACTTC | CASSRDIYEQYF
TRBJ1-2 | TRBV12-3/TRBV12-4 | - | - | TGTGCCAGCAGTCGACAGAACTATGGCTACACCTTC | CASSRQNYGYTF
TRBJ1-1 | TRBV6-5 | - | - | TGTGCCAGCAGTTACGTCAGGGCAGAAACAGCTTTCTTT | CASSYVRAETAFF
TRBJ2-5 | TRBV7-9 | TRBD2 | few | TGTGCCAGCAGCTTAGCGGGGACTAGCGGTGAGACCCAGTACTTC | CASSLAGTSGETQYF
TRBJ2-2 | TRBV5-1 | TRBD2 | - | TGCGCCAGCAGCTTGGCCGCTAGCGGGGGGGCCTCCGGGGAGCTGTTTTTT | CASSLAASGGASGELFF
TRBJ1-6 | TRBV6-6 | TRBD1 | - | TGTGCCAGCAGTGTACCGGGACAGGGGGCCAATTCACCCCTCCACTTT | CASSVPGQGANSPLHF
TRBJ2-3 | TRBV5-1 | TRBD2 | - | TGCGCCAGCGGCCTAGCGGGGGGACCCACAGATACGCAGTATTTT | CASGLAGGPTDTQYF
TRBJ1-6 | TRBV11-2 | - | - | TGTGCCAGCAGCTTGCGGGGGGTCTCTAATTCACCCCTCCACTTT | CASSLRGVSNSPLHF
TRBJ1-2 | TRBV18 | - | - | TGTGCCAGCTCCCCAAGCGACTATGGCTACACCTTC | CASSPSDYGYTF
TRBJ1-3 | TRBV7-9 | - | - | TGTGCCAGCAGCTTACAACAGCCCTGGAGAGGAAACACCATATATTTT | CASSLQQPWRGNTIYF
TRBJ2-3 | TRBV10-1 | TRBD1 | - | TGCGCCAGCAGTCAGGGGGACACAGATACGCAGTATTTT | CASSQGDTDTQYF
TRBJ1-1 | TRBV5-4 | - | - | TGTGCCAGCATTGGGAACACTGAAGCTTTCTTT | CASIGNTEAFF
TRBJ1-1 | TRBV6-2/TRBV6-3 | - | - | TGTGCCAGCAGCCCCCTTTCTAACACTGAAGCTTTCTTT | CASSPLSNTEAFF
TRBJ2-1 | TRBV10-3 | - | - | TGTGCCATCAGGCGAGACAGTAATACTTACAATGAGCAGTTCTTC | CAIRRDSNTYNEQFF
TRBJ2-2 | TRBV3-1/TRBV3-2 | - | - | TGTGCCAGCAGCCAAGTTACCGGGGAGCTGTTTTTT | CASSQVTGELFF
TRBJ2-7 | TRBV7-6 | - | - | TGTGCCAGCAGCTTAGAGCCGGGGGCGGTCGAGCAGTACTTC | CASSLEPGAVEQYF
TRBJ1-1 | TRBV29-1 | - | - | TGCAGCGGTCAGGGGTTCGCTGAAGCTTTCTTT | CSGQGFAEAFF
TRBJ1-1 | TRBV19 | - | - | TGTGCCAGTAGGGAGGGAAGACGGAACACTGAAGCTTTCTTT | CASREGRRNTEAFF
TRBJ1-3 | TRBV9 | - | - | TGTGCCAGCAGCGCCACCGGGGGGTCTTCTGGAAACACCATATATTTT | CASSATGGSSGNTIYF
TRBJ1-1 | TRBV7-9 | - | - | TGTGCCAGCAGCTTAATGCCGAACACTGAAGCTTTCTTT | CASSLMPNTEAFF
TRBJ2-3 | TRBV27 | TRBD2 | - | TGTGCCAGCAGTGGGCTAGCGGGGGGCCGCACAGATACGCAGTATTTT | CASSGLAGGRTDTQYF
TRBJ1-5 | TRBV27 | TRBD1 | - | TGTGCCAGCAGTTTATCCCTCCCATCAGGGGGTGGGCAGCCCCAGCATTTT | CASSLSLPSGGGQPQHF
TRBJ2-6 | TRBV29-1 | - | - | TGCAGCGTCCAGGTGAGCCCTGGGGCCAACGTCCTGACTTTC | CSVQVSPGANVLTF
TRBJ1-1 | TRBV5-1 | - | - | TGCGCCAGCAGCTTGGAAGAGAGCACTGAAGCTTTCTTT | CASSLEESTEAFF
TRBJ1-5 | TRBV30 | - | - | TGTGCCTGGAGAGGGCAGGGACTGGGTCAGCCCCAGCATTTT | CAWRGQGLGQPQHF
TRBJ2-6 | TRBV28 | - | - | TGTGCCAGCAGTTTCTCTTTCTCTGGGGCCAACGTCCTGACTTTC | CASSFSFSGANVLTF
TRBJ1-5 | TRBV30 | TRBD1 | once | TGTGCCTGGAGTGAGGGAGGGGGCGGGGAGCCCCAGCATTTT | CAWSEGGGGEPQHF
TRBJ1-5 | TRBV7-2 | - | - | TGTGCCAGCAGCTTAGTGGCGGACAATCAGCCCCAGCATTTT | CASSLVADNQPQHF
TRBJ1-5 | TRBV9 | - | - | TGTGCCAGCAGCGTAGGGGGCAATAGCAATCAGCCCCAGCATTTT | CASSVGGNSNQPQHF
TRBJ1-2 | TRBV9 | - | - | TGTGCCAGCAGCACCCAAGTGACAGAGGCCGCCAGCTTCTATGGCTACACCTTC | CASSTQVTEAASFYGYTF
TRBJ1-4 | TRBV18 | TRBD1 | - | TGTGCCAGCTCACCCGTCCAGGGGGCTGGAGAAAAACTGTTTTTT | CASSPVQGAGEKLFF
TRBJ2-5 | TRBV25-1 | TRBD1 | - | TGTGCCAACAGGACAGGGCTAGAGACCCAGTACTTC | CANRTGLETQYF
TRBJ2-2 | TRBV11-2 | - | - | TGTGCCAGCATCATTGGGGGGGACAGACCCACCGGGGAGCTGTTTTTT | CASIIGGDRPTGELFF
TRBJ1-2 | TRBV2 | TRBD1 | - | TGTGCCAGCAGCGCGGGACAGACTAACTATGGCTACACCTTC | CASSAGQTNYGYTF
TRBJ2-7 | TRBV1 | - | - | TGCACCAGCAGCCGGAATAGCGGGGGGCCCGGCGAGCAGTACTTC | CTSSRNSGGPGEQYF
TRBJ2-2 | TRBV9 | TRBD1 | - | TGTGCCAGCAGCGCGTGGGGGACAGGGAACACCGGGGAGCTGTTTTTT | CASSAWGTGNTGELFF
TRBJ2-7 | TRBV6-5 | - | - | TGTGCCAGCAGTTACATATCCGGGCAGGCCTACGAGCAGTACTTC | CASSYISGQAYEQYF
TRBJ2-4 | TRBV11-2 | - | - | TGTGCCAGCAGTCAGGGATCTAAAAACATTCAGTACTTC | CASSQGSKNIQYF
TRBJ2-6 | TRBV19 | TRBD1 | - | TGTGCCAGTAGTTCCTTACAGGGGTCTGGGGCCAACGTCCTGACTTTC | CASSSLQGSGANVLTF
TRBJ2-1 | TRBV7-2 | - | - | TGTGCCAGCAGCTTAGGCAGGGTCCCCTACAATGAGCAGTTCTTC | CASSLGRVPYNEQFF
TRBJ2-5 | TRBV7-9 | TRBD1 | - | TGTGCCAGCAGTTCCTCGGGACAGGGTATCCAGTACTTC | CASSSSGQGIQYF
TRBJ2-3 | TRBV3-1/TRBV3-2 | - | - | TGTGCCAGCAGCCAAGATAAGGGGCTCTTAACTAGCACAGATACGCAGTATTTT | CASSQDKGLLTSTDTQYF
TRBJ1-5 | TRBV6-2/TRBV6-3 | - | - | TGTGCCAGCAGTTACTCGATCGGTCAGCCCCAGCATTTT | CASSYSIGQPQHF
TRBJ1-1 | TRBV5-6 | TRBD1 | - | TGTGCCAGCAGCCCGGCGGACAGGATGGACACTGAAGCTTTCTTT | CASSPADRMDTEAFF